This T cell receptor (beta chain) comes out of a study of cytomegalovirus exposure and HLA in healthy donors. With 6 bases clipped from V and 2 bases from J, the junction kept 3 bases outside the gene matches. The CDR3 runs 15 residues. CDR1 and CDR2 from the germline V gene are SNHLY and FYNNEI. Use of 60 Vbeta and 13 Jbeta primers characterized the PCR. TCRdb keeps only in-frame clones here, not all; method: immunoSEQ multiplex PCR. The table includes over 100,000 clones, about 80% detected once. Study-wide results and caveats: Analysis was performed later, and it showed HLA-associated TCR beta chains to be more clonally expanded than equally common others. Sequencing likely generated an artifact that appeared as a cluster of highly shared sequence variants.

Of note for this clone: Its antigen is not known.

The clonotype comes from a man aged 25-45 years in good health and CMV-seronegative. Sequenced material: PBMCs. The rearrangement links TRBV2 to TRBJ2-6; TRBD1 matches at 8 bases. CDR3 nucleotide sequence: TGTGCCAGCAGCGAACAGGGGGCTGGGGCCAACGTCCTGACTTTC. Translation: CASSEQGAGANVLTF.